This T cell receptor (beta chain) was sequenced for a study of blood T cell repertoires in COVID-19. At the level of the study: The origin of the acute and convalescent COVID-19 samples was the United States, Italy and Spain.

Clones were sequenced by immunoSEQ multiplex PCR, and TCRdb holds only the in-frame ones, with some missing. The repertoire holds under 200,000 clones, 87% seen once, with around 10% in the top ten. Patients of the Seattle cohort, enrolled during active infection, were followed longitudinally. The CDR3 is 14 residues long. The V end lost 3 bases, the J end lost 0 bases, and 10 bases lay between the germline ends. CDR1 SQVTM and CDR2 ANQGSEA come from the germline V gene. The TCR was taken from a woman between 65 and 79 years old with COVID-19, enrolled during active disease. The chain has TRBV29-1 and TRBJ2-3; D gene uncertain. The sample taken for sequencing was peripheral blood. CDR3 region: CSVERITSTDTQYF. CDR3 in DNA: TGCAGCGTTGAGAGAATAACTAGCACAGATACGCAGTATTTT.